One and the same sample provided the 17 T cell receptor beta chains below, sequenced in a study of cytomegalovirus exposure and HLA in healthy donors. The PCR ran on 60 Vbeta and 13 Jbeta primers. Measured with immunoSEQ multiplex PCR; TCRdb has only the in-frame clones, and not every one. In the table there are more than 100,000 clones, around 77% of which are singletons. Sequenced: PBMCs. All receptors derive from a woman aged 60-75 years in good health and CMV-seronegative.

In its sample, this clone was seen a few times. This sequence joins TRBV7-3 and TRBJ1-2; 9 bases are shared with TRBD1. J lost 7 bases, V lost 1 base, and 7 bases had no gene match. This CDR3 has 15 residues. Germline V gene data show CDR1 as SGHTA and CDR2 as FQGTGA. CDR3 residues: CASSLRPDRGIGYTF. The CDR3, as DNA: TGTGCCAGCAGCTTAAGGCCCGACAGGGGGATTGGCTACACCTTC.

The chain uses TRBV7-2 and TRBJ2-5, with D perhaps TRBD2 (5 bases). CDR1 and CDR2 (germline): SGHTA, FQGNSA. CDR3 length: 15 amino acids. Trimming stripped 2 bases from V and 5 bases from J, with 15 bases between. CDR3 loop: CASSLFMRALETQYF. The CDR3 bases are TGTGCCAGCAGCTTATTTATGAGGGCCCTGGAGACCCAGTACTTC. Full variable domain (rest looked up from reference TRBV7-2 and TRBJ2-5): GAGVSQSPSNKVTEKGKDVELRCDPISGHTALYWYRQSLGQGLEFLIYFQGNSAPDKSGLPSDRFSAERTGGSVSTLTIQRTQQEDSAVYLCASSLFMRALETQYFGPGTRLLVL.

The chain employs TRBV5-5 and TRBJ2-5, with 8 positions matching TRBD1. J gave up 4 bases and V 0 bases, and 5 bases lay outside the gene matches. The CDR3 runs 15 residues. CDR1 is SGHKS, CDR2 YYEKEE, per germline (reference sequence). CDR3 DNA sequence: TGTGCCAGCAGCTTGGTCGGACAGGGCTCAGAGACCCAGTACTTC. Translation gives CASSLVGQGSETQYF.

V is TRBV10-2 and J is TRBJ2-7; 8 bases are a match to TRBD2. Per germline, CDR1 WSHSY and CDR2 SAAADI. CDR3 size: 16 residues. The V segment lost 3 bases and the J segment 4 bases; nucleotides outside the gene matches: 11. CDR3 nucleotides: TGCGCCAGCAGTGATTTTGGCGGGGGGAGCGGATACGAGCAGTACTTC. This translates into CASSDFGGGSGYEQYF.

The chain joins TRBV9 to TRBJ2-7; D gene uncertain. The V end lost 7 bases, the J end lost 0 bases, and 14 bases lay between the germline ends. Per the germline V gene, CDR1 is SGDLS and CDR2 is YYNGEE. The CDR3 runs to 14 residues. CDR3 loop: CASSRRANSYEQYF. The CDR3 DNA sequence: TGTGCCAGCTCCCGTCGTGCTAACTCCTACGAGCAGTACTTC.

The chain has TRBV28 and TRBJ1-2; TRBD1 might be the D (5 bases). V lost 4 bases and J lost 4, with 13 bases in between. CDR1 and CDR2 (germline): MDHEN, SYDVKM. The length of the CDR3 is 14 residues. The CDR3 here is CASSSTQVVYGYTF. CDR3 sequence (DNA): TGTGCCAGCAGTTCGACACAGGTCGTCTATGGCTACACCTTC.

The rearrangement joins TRBV2 to TRBJ2-7, with D hard to call. CDR1 is SNHLY, CDR2 FYNNEI, per germline. The CDR3 length is 13 residues. V lost 7 bases and J 6 bases, leaving 16 bases between the germline ends. CDR3 DNA: TGTGCCAGCACTCGCAATCTCGTGGCCGAGCAGTACTTC. It is translated as CASTRNLVAEQYF.

The rearrangement links TRBV5-1 to TRBJ2-3; 15 bases align to TRBD2. J lost 4 bases, V lost 2 bases, and 8 bases had no gene match. Germline V gene data show CDR1 as SGHRS and CDR2 as YFSETQ. The CDR3 sequence is 18 residues long. CDR3 coding DNA: TGCGCCAGCAGCTTAGGGACTAGCGGGGGGTTCATATCAGATACGCAGTATTTT. Translating gives CASSLGTSGGFISDTQYF.

This sequence joins TRBV20-1 and TRBJ2-5, with D possibly matching TRBD2 (6 bases). The CDR3 totals 9 residues. The germline gives CDR1 DFQATT, CDR2 SNEGSKA (reference sequence). The CDR3 DNA follows: TGCAGGCCTGGGGAGGCCCAGTACTTC. It yields the protein CRPGEAQYF.

The chain links TRBV5-1 to TRBJ2-2, with TRBD1 as a possible D gene (6 bases). The CDR3 is made up of 17 amino acids. Looked up from germline, CDR1 is SGHRS and CDR2 is YFSETQ. Trimming stripped 0 bases from V and 1 base from J, with 13 bases between. The CDR3 protein is CASSLVQGSMNTGELFF. The CDR3 region has the DNA TGCGCCAGCAGCTTGGTACAGGGATCCATGAACACCGGGGAGCTGTTTTTT.

The table lists this clone with a count of one. The chain couples TRBV2 to TRBJ1-6; D gene unclear. Trimming removed 5 bases at V and 3 bases at J, with 8 bases between. The V gene's germline CDR1 is SNHLY and CDR2 FYNNEI. CDR3 length: 14 amino acids. The CDR3 region is CASSIGDYNSPLHF. The CDR3 nucleotides read TGTGCCAGCAGTATCGGGGACTATAATTCACCCCTCCACTTT.

The chain joins TRBV7-8 to TRBJ2-2; 11 nucleotides agree with TRBD2. CDR1 is SGHVS, CDR2 FQNEAQ, per germline. There are 17 residues in the CDR3. V was clipped by 1 base and J by 1 base; unmatched bases: 2. This chain's CDR3 is CASSLVGTSGNTGELFF. The CDR3 nucleotides are TGTGCCAGCAGCTTAGTGGGGACTAGCGGGAACACCGGGGAGCTGTTTTTT.

This rearrangement joins TRBV7-3 to TRBJ2-1; 9 nucleotides align to TRBD2. In germline, CDR1 is SGHTA, CDR2 FQGTGA. V lost 2 bases, J lost 4 bases, and 3 bases stayed unmatched. The CDR3 consists of 15 residues. CDR3 loop: CASSLAGGRYNEQFF. CDR3 nucleotides: TGTGCCAGCAGCTTAGCGGGGGGGAGGTACAATGAGCAGTTCTTC. Complete variable domain (other parts from reference TRBV7-3 and TRBJ2-1): GAGVSQTPSNKVTEKGKYVELRCDPISGHTALYWYRQSLGQGPEFLIYFQGTGAADDSGLPNDRFFAVRPEGSVSTLKIQRTERGDSAVYLCASSLAGGRYNEQFFGPGTRLTVL.

For the CDR3, the DNA is TGTGCCAGCTCACCAAACCGGGCAGGGGGCGGTCAGCCCCAGCATTTT. This gives the protein CASSPNRAGGGQPQHF. The chain recombines TRBV18 with TRBJ1-5; 8 bases match TRBD1. This CDR3 contains 16 residues. Per the germline V gene, CDR1 is KGHSH and CDR2 is LQKENI. V was clipped by 2 bases and J by 6 bases; unmatched bases: 9.

The chain recombines TRBV19 with TRBJ1-2; D ambiguous. Trimming pared 6 bases from V and 1 base from J, leaving 21 bases between. CDR1 and CDR2 (germline): LNHDA, SQIVND (reference sequence). The CDR3 contains 17 residues. CDR3 coding DNA: TGTGCCAGTAGGACTACCTATCAACTGAGACTTAACTATGGCTACACCTTC. It is translated as CASRTTYQLRLNYGYTF.

The CDR3 coding sequence is TGTGCCAGCCCAGGAGGGGTCCCCTACGAGCAGTACTTC. It encodes CASPGGVPYEQYF. The rearrangement joins TRBV28 to TRBJ2-7; D might be TRBD2 (6 bases). The CDR3 length is 13 residues. V lost 8 bases and J lost 2, with 13 bases in between. CDR1 and CDR2 from the germline V gene are MDHEN and SYDVKM.

This rearrangement joins TRBV5-4 to TRBJ2-7; possible D gene TRBD1, 6 bases. The germline V and J ends were trimmed by 0 bases and 0 bases, with 10 bases remaining between them. The length of the CDR3 is 15 residues. The germline V gene has CDR1 SGHNT and CDR2 YYREEE (reference sequence). Here the CDR3 reads CASSLVGGISYEQYF. In DNA, the CDR3 is TGTGCCAGCAGCTTGGTAGGGGGAATCTCCTACGAGCAGTACTTC.